This T cell receptor (beta chain) was found in a study of T cell repertoires in cytomegalovirus infection. Overall study context: TCR beta signatures that were public indicated CMV infection and matching HLA type.

With 9 bases removed from V and 6 bases from J, the gap between germline ends came to 21 bases. CDR3 length: 15 amino acids. Study results and limitations: People with CMV and the relevant HLA were identified by cumulative public TCR beta family frequency. The response measured ex vivo was dominated by TCR beta clonotypes (HLA-C-restricted and CMV-specific).

TCRdb re-derived calls from the reads in MiXCR, one entry per CDR3 protein. The sample includes 680,000 or so distinct CDR3 sequences, approximately 40% of them seen just once. Note on this clonotype: Antigen unknown.

This TCR was sampled from a human donor in good health (CMV status not recorded). Some clones in this sample may be carry-over from other donors' samples. Sequenced material: PBMCs. The chain joins TRBV12-3 or TRBV12-4 to TRBJ1-5; no firm D call. The CDR3 DNA follows: TGTGCCAGTACCCCAACTGGGCCACTGGGTCAGCCCCAGCATTTT. Translating gives CASTPTGPLGQPQHF.